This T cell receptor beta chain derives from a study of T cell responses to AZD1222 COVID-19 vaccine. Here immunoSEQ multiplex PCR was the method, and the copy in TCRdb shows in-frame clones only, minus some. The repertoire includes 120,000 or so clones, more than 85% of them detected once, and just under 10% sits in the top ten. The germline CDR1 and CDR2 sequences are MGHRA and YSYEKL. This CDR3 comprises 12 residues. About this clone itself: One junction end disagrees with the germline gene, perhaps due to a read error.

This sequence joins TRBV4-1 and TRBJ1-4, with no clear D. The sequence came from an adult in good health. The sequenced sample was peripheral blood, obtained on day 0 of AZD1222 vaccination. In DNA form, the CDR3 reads TGCGCCAGCAGCCAAGTTAGTCAAGACCGAATTTTT. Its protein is CASSQVSQDRIF.